One and the same sample provided the 27 T cell receptor beta chains below, sequenced in a study of T-cell reconstitution after alpha-beta-depleted transplantation in children. Preparation of the TCRbeta library was carried out with unique molecular identifiers. TCRdb independently ran MiXCR on the PCR reads; one entry per CDR3 protein. Among some 520,000 distinct CDR3 sequences listed, approximately 30% were seen once. The source material was PBMCs from the stem cell graft donor, sampled from the stem cell graft. The receptor source for this set is a human donor who donated a stem cell graft to a child with aplastic anemia.

The chain uses TRBV20-1 and TRBJ2-7, with 10 nucleotides matching TRBD2. The CDR3 sequence is 14 residues long. The V segment lost 5 bases and the J segment 3 bases; nucleotides outside the gene matches: 7. CDR1 and CDR2 from the germline V gene are DFQATT and SNEGSKA (reference sequence). CDR3 DNA sequence: TGCAGTGCTCCGACATTAGCGGGAGGCTACGAGCAGTACTTC. Translation: CSAPTLAGGYEQYF.

There are a few counts of this clonotype. The rearrangement links TRBV5-8 to TRBJ1-2; no firm D call. From germline, CDR1 is SGHTS and CDR2 YDEGEE. This CDR3 region has 14 residues. Trimming took off 1 base at V and 0 bases at J, with 7 bases between the two ends. The CDR3 loop is CASSLSRSNYGYTF. The CDR3 DNA is TGTGCCAGCAGCTTGTCCCGCTCTAACTATGGCTACACCTTC.

The chain links TRBV29-1 to TRBJ2-3; 7 bases are a match to TRBD1. Germline V gene lookup returns CDR1 SQVTM and CDR2 ANQGSEA. J was trimmed by 4 bases and V by 4 bases; bases with no gene match: 14. This CDR3 has 16 amino acids. The CDR3 coding sequence is TGCAGCGTTGTTCCTACGGGACAGTACGGTTCAGATACGCAGTATTTT. Translating gives CSVVPTGQYGSDTQYF.

The chain joins TRBV19 to TRBJ2-2; D possibly corresponds to TRBD1 (6 bases). The V and J ends lost 3 bases and 2 bases respectively, with 13 bases between them. This CDR3 comprises 16 residues. Germline V lookup: CDR1 LNHDA, CDR2 SQIVND (reference sequence). CDR3 nucleotides: TGTGCCAGTAGTATGCGTGACAGGCCAAACACCGGGGAGCTGTTTTTT. Its translation is CASSMRDRPNTGELFF.

This clonotype turned up a few times. The rearrangement joins TRBV3-1 to TRBJ2-4, with 9 bases aligning to TRBD1. The CDR3 has 15 amino acids. Per the germline V gene, CDR1 is LGHDT and CDR2 is YNNKEL (reference sequence). Unmatched junction bases numbered 2, after V lost 1 base and J lost 4 bases. The CDR3 nucleotides are TGTGCCAGCAGCCAAGTGGGACAGGGAAAAAACATTCAGTACTTC. It encodes CASSQVGQGKNIQYF.

The chain carries TRBV12-3 or TRBV12-4 and TRBJ1-3; D ambiguous. V gave up 0 bases and J gave up 4 bases, with 10 bases separating them. The CDR3 is 15 amino acids. The CDR3 loop reads CASSLAEAEGNTIYF. In DNA, the CDR3 is TGTGCCAGCAGTTTAGCGGAGGCTGAAGGAAACACCATATATTTT.

This chain uses TRBV27 with TRBJ1-1; a weak D match, TRBD1 (6 bases). The germline V gene encodes CDR1 MNHEY and CDR2 SMNVEV (reference sequence). V lost 6 bases to trimming and J lost 3 bases, with 14 bases between them. The CDR3 loop spans 14 amino acids. The CDR3 coding sequence is TGTGCCAGCAGAATCGGCGGGGGCTACACTGAAGCTTTCTTT. Translating gives CASRIGGGYTEAFF.

This clonotype was observed at least ten times. J is TRBJ1-1 and V is TRBV27, with TRBD1 matching 8 bases. This CDR3 has 13 residues. In germline, CDR1 is MNHEY, CDR2 SMNVEV (reference sequence). The V and J ends lost 5 bases and 5 bases, in that order; junction bases with no gene match: 4. The DNA of the CDR3 is TGTGCCAGCAGTCTACAGGGGGTGACTGAAGCTTTCTTT. Its protein product is CASSLQGVTEAFF.

There are many counts of this clonotype. The junction does not match germline at one end; this may be a read error. This sequence joins TRBV5-1 and TRBJ2-1; D gene ambiguous. The CDR3 has 15 amino acids. Germline V lookup: CDR1 SGHRS, CDR2 YFSETQ. The CDR3 here is CASSLESSSYNEQFF. In DNA, the CDR3 is TGTGCCAGCAGCTTAGAGAGTAGCTCCTACAATGAGCAGTTCTTC.

This clonotype has just a few counts. J is TRBJ1-1 and V is TRBV28; D not certain. Between the trimmed V and J ends, which lost 2 bases and 4 bases, there was a span of 11 bases. Germline values: CDR1 MDHEN, CDR2 SYDVKM. This CDR3 is 14 amino acids long. DNA of the CDR3: TGTGCCAGCAGTTTACCCTCTATGAGCACTGAAGCTTTCTTT. Its protein is CASSLPSMSTEAFF.

This clonotype has just a few counts. The chain carries TRBV7-7 and TRBJ2-7; D possibly corresponds to TRBD2 (5 bases). With 2 bases removed from V and 4 bases from J, the gap between germline ends came to 12 bases. The CDR3 runs to 14 residues. Germline V gene lookup returns CDR1 SSHAT and CDR2 FNYEAQ (reference sequence). The CDR3 here is CASSLSSAWYEQYF. CDR3 coding DNA: TGTGCCAGCAGCTTAAGTAGCGCGTGGTACGAGCAGTACTTC.

The chain is built from TRBV12-3 or TRBV12-4 and TRBJ1-6; perhaps TRBD1 as D (5 bases). V shed 3 bases and J shed 9 bases, with 12 bases lying between them. This CDR3 has 14 amino acids. The DNA of the CDR3 is TGTGCCAGCAGTTTGAACTCGGGGGGTTCACCCCTCCACTTT. Translating gives CASSLNSGGSPLHF.

The V call is TRBV5-1, the J call TRBJ2-7, with 7 bases fitting TRBD1. The V segment lost 0 bases and the J segment 4 bases; nucleotides outside the gene matches: 7. Germline V lookup: CDR1 SGHRS, CDR2 YFSETQ. The CDR3 is 15 residues long. As DNA, the CDR3 is TGCGCCAGCAGCTTGGCCCCGGGACAGATGTACGAGCAGTACTTC. It encodes CASSLAPGQMYEQYF.

The chain links TRBV12-3 or TRBV12-4 to TRBJ2-1, with 13 bases that match TRBD2. The CDR3 consists of 15 residues. The V and J ends lost 2 bases and 10 bases, in that order; junction bases with no gene match: 5. CDR3 nucleotide sequence: TGTGCCAGCAGTTTAACTAGCGGGAGGGCCTCCGAGCAGTTCTTC. It yields the protein CASSLTSGRASEQFF.

V and J are TRBV20-1 and TRBJ2-1; D is ambiguous. Trimming took off 2 bases at V and 8 bases at J, with 7 bases between the two ends. From germline, CDR1 is DFQATT and CDR2 SNEGSKA (reference sequence). The CDR3 extends over 11 amino acids. CDR3 in amino acids: CSARRRDEQFF. DNA for the CDR3: TGCAGTGCTAGACGACGAGATGAGCAGTTCTTC.

This clonotype has just one count. V and J are TRBV6-5 and TRBJ2-5; D could derive from TRBD1 or TRBD2 (6 bases each). CDR3 length: 14 amino acids. CDR1 is MNHEY, CDR2 SVGAGI, per germline. Trimming took off 2 bases at V and 2 bases at J, with 9 bases between the two ends. The chain's CDR3 is CASSYRGGQETQYF. The CDR3 DNA is TGTGCCAGCAGTTACCGAGGGGGGCAAGAGACCCAGTACTTC.

CDR3 amino acids: CASSEYRGRVNTGELFF. The CDR3, as DNA: TGCGCCAGCAGTGAGTATCGCGGACGAGTTAACACCGGGGAGCTGTTTTTT. The J gene is TRBJ2-2, the V gene TRBV10-2; D not certain. The CDR3 loop spans 17 amino acids. Germline CDR1 and CDR2: WSHSY and SAAADI. Trimming took 1 base from V and 2 from J, leaving 14 bases between them.

The chain has TRBV7-2 and TRBJ2-7; D might be TRBD1 (6 bases). The germline V and J ends were trimmed by 1 base and 7 bases, with 8 bases remaining between them. CDR1 and CDR2 (germline): SGHTA, FQGNSA. This CDR3 is 12 amino acids long. The CDR3 DNA reads TGTGCCAGCAGCTTAGGGGGGCAAGAGCAGTACGTC. As protein: CASSLGGQEQYV.

This chain connects TRBV18 to TRBJ2-1, with D unresolved. V was trimmed by 6 bases and J by 0 bases, leaving 12 bases between them. This CDR3 comprises 15 residues. Germline CDR1 KGHSH, CDR2 LQKENI. The CDR3 loop reads CASSPIVGSYNEQFF. The CDR3 DNA follows: TGTGCCAGCTCGCCCATTGTAGGCTCCTACAATGAGCAGTTCTTC.

CDR3 sequence reads: CASSWISGVPGELFF. The CDR3 DNA is TGTGCCAGCAGCTGGATTAGCGGCGTCCCCGGGGAGCTGTTTTTT. The J gene is TRBJ2-2, the V gene TRBV7-2; D is possibly TRBD2 (6 bases). Germline CDR1 SGHTA, CDR2 FQGNSA. The CDR3 contains 15 residues. V lost 4 bases and J lost 6, with 15 bases in between.

The genes are TRBV4-3 and TRBJ1-5; no clear D gene. V lost 0 bases and J 5 bases, leaving 8 bases between the germline ends. Germline assignment: CDR1 LGHNA and CDR2 YSLEER. The CDR3 spans 14 residues. The CDR3 region has the DNA TGCGCCAGCAGCCAAGATAGTTATGATCAGCCCCAGCATTTT. Translating it yields CASSQDSYDQPQHF.

This rearrangement joins TRBV20-1 to TRBJ1-4; no definite D call. The CDR3 extends over 11 amino acids. V shed 5 bases and J shed 4 bases, with 5 bases lying between them. CDR1 is DFQATT, CDR2 SNEGSKA, per germline (reference sequence). As DNA, the CDR3 is TGCAGTGCTCGGCTTAATGAAAAACTGTTTTTT. Residues: CSARLNEKLFF.

The chain employs TRBV20-1 and TRBJ2-5; D ambiguous. Germline V gives CDR1 DFQATT, CDR2 SNEGSKA (reference sequence). V lost 0 bases, J lost 2 bases, and 10 bases lay in between. The CDR3 extends over 14 amino acids. In nucleotides, the CDR3 is TGCAGTGCTAGAGATGTCAAGGGACAAGAGACCCAGTACTTC. Translating gives CSARDVKGQETQYF.

The chain couples TRBV27 to TRBJ1-4, with D hard to call. V lost 3 bases and J lost 2, with 10 bases in between. The CDR3 is 15 amino acids. Germline CDR1 and CDR2: MNHEY and SMNVEV (reference sequence). For the CDR3, the DNA is TGTGCCAGCAGTTTTGCCGGGAGGACTAATGAAAAACTGTTTTTT. This gives the protein CASSFAGRTNEKLFF.

The chain couples TRBV10-3 to TRBJ2-2; D gene uncertain. The V end was cut by 8 bases, the J end by 5 bases, with 3 bases between. This CDR3 contains 10 residues. Germline CDR1 is ENHRY and CDR2 is SYGVKD. The CDR3 is CAIGTGELFF. The CDR3 DNA follows: TGTGCCATCGGAACCGGGGAGCTGTTTTTT.

This clonotype was counted between two and nine times. The rearrangement uses TRBV7-2 and TRBJ1-2; unclear D gene. Trimming removed 5 bases at V and 8 bases at J, with 12 bases between. The length of the CDR3 is 12 residues. CDR1 and CDR2 from the germline V gene are SGHTA and FQGNSA. CDR3: CASSPHQQGYTF. CDR3 nucleotide sequence: TGTGCCAGCAGCCCCCACCAGCAGGGCTACACCTTC.

This clonotype has only a few counts. The chain carries TRBV6-5 and TRBJ2-2; TRBD2 matches 12 bases. The CDR3 sequence is 18 residues long. Trimming cost V 2 bases and J 3 bases; bases outside gene matches: 7. Germline CDR1 MNHEY, CDR2 SVGAGI. The CDR3 is CASSYELAGGLDTGELFF. Written as DNA, the CDR3 is TGTGCCAGCAGTTACGAACTAGCGGGAGGCTTAGACACCGGGGAGCTGTTTTTT.